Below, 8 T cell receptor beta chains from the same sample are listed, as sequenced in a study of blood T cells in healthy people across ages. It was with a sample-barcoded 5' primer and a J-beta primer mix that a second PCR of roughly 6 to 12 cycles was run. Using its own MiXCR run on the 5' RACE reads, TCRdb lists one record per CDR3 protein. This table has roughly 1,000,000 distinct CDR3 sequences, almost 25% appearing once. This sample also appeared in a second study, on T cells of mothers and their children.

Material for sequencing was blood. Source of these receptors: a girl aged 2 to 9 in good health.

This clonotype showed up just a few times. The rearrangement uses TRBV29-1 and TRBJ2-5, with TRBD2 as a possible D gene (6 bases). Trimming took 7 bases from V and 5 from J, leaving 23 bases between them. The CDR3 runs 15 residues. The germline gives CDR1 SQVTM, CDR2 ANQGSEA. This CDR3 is CSAARGLRRGETQYF. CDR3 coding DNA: TGCAGCGCCGCCCGGGGTCTCCGTCGGGGGGAGACCCAGTACTTC.

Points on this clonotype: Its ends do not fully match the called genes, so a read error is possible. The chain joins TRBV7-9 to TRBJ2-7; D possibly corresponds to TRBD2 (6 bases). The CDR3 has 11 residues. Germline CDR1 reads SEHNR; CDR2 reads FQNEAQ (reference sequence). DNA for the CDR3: TGTGCCAGCAGCTACGGGAGCCATCCCTCCTTC. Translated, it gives CASSYGSHPSF.

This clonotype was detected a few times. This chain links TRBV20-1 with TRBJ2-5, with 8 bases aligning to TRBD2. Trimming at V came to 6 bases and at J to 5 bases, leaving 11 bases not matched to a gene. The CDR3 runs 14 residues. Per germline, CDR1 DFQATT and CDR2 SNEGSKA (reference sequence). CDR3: CSATRPGLGETQYF. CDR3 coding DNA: TGCAGTGCGACCAGGCCGGGACTAGGGGAGACCCAGTACTTC.

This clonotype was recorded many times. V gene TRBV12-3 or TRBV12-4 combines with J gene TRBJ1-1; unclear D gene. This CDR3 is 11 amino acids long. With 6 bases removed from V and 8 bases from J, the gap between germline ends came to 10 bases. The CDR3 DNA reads TGTGCCAGCAGGGTGGCTCGGGAAGCTTTCTTT. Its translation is CASRVAREAFF.

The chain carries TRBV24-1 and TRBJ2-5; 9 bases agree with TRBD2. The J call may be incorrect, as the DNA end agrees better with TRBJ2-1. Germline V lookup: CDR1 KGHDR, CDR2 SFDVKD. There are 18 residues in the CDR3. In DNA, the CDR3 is TGTGCCACCAGTGATCTCCTTCGGGGAGCGGGAGGTATTCATGAGCAGTTCTTC. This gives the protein CATSDLLRGAGGIHEQFF.

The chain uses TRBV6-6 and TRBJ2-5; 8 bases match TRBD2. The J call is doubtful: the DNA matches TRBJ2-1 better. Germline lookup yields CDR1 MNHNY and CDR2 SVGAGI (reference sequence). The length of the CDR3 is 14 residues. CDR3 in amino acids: CAGRQGGRGDEQFF. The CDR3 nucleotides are TGTGCCGGCCGCCAAGGGGGGCGGGGGGACGAGCAGTTCTTC.

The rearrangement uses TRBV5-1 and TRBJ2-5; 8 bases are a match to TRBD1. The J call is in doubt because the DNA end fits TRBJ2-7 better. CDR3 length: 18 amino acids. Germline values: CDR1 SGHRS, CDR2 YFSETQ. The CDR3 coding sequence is TGCGCCAGCAGCTTGTTGTTCCGACTCCCGACAGGGGAATACGAGCAGTACTTC. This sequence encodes CASSLLFRLPTGEYEQYF.

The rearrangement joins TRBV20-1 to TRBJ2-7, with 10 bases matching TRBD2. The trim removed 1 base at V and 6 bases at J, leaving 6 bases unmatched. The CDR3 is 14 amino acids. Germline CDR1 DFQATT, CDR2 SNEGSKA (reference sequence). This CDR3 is CSARGSGGFSEQYF. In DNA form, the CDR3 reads TGCAGTGCTAGAGGTAGCGGGGGGTTCTCCGAGCAGTACTTC.